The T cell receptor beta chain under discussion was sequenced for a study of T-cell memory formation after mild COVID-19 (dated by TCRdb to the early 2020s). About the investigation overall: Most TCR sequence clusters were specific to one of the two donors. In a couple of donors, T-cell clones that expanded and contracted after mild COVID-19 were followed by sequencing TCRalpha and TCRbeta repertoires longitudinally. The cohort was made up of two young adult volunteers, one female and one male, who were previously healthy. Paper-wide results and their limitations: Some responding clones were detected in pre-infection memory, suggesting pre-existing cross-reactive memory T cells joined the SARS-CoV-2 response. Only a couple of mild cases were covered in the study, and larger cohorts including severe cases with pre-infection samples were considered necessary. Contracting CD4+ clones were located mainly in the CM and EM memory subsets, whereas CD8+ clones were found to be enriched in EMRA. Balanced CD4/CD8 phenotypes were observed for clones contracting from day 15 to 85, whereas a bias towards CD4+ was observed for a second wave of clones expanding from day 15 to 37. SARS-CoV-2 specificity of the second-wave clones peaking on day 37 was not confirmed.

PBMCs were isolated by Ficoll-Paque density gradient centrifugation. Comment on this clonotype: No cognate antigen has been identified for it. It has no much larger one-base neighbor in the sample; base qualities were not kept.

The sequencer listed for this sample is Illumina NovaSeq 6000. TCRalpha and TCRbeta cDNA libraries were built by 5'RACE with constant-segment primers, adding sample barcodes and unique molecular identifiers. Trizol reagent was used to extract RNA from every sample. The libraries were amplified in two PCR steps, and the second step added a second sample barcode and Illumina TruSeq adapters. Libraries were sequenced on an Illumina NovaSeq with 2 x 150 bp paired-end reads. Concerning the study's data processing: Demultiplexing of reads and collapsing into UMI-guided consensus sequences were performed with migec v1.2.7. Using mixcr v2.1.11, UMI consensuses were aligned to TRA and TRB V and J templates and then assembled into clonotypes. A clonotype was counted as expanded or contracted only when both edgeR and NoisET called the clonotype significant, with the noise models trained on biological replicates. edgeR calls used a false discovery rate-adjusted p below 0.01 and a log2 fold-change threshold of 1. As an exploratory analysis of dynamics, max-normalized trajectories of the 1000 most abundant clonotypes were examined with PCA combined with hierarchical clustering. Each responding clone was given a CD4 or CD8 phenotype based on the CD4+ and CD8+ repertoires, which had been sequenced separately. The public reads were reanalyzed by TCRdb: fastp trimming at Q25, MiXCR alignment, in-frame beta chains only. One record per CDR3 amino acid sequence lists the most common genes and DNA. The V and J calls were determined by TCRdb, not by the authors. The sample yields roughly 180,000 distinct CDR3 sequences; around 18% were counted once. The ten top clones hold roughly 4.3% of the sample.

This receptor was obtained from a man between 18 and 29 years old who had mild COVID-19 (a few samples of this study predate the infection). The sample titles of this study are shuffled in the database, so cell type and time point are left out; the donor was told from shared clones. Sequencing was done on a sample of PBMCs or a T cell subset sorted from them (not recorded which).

The nucleotides are TGCAGTGCTAGACCCGGACGGAATGAAAAACTGTTTTTT. This yields the protein CSARPGRNEKLFF. The sequence links TRBV20-1 to TRBJ1-4; a confident D gene designation cannot be given. Relative to germline, V is 2 bases shorter and J is 5 bases shorter, with 9 bases between their ends. The CDR3 contains 13 residues, cysteine and phenylalanine counted. Just the 39-base CDR3 DNA is kept, in frame starting at base 1. CDR1 and CDR2 are drawn from the germline V gene (reference sequence): DFQATT, SNEGSKA.